This T cell receptor (beta chain) originates from a study of T cell responses to AZD1222 COVID-19 vaccine (dated by TCRdb to about 2021). Background for the entire study: TCR sequencing covered over 230 trial participants: 200 to 220 given two doses of AZD1222 and 26 given two doses of MenACWY control vaccine. Trial participants were enrolled into age subgroups of 18-55, 56-69 and 70-plus years, which contained around 150, 29 and 61 TCR-sequenced participants, respectively. The paper as a whole reports these results and caveats: Most participants were white British and females outnumbered males, and the authors suggested that clonal diversity may have been underestimated. Spike-specific TCR breadth and depth rose significantly after two AZD1222 doses compared with day 0 and with MenACWY recipients. Because no samples from the day 14 peak response were available, repertoires could be characterized only after the peak T cell response. In the small 56-69-year group, the increase in depth fell short of significance, most likely because of low power. The vaccine-associated CD4 TCRs covered the entire spike protein, and the dominant responses fell in regions 160-218 and 743-854. Only six or seven AZD1222 recipients were SARS-CoV-2 seropositive at baseline, limiting conclusions about previously exposed vaccinees. Epitopes outside the regions mutated in the B.1.351 and B.1.1.7 variants were reportedly recognized by nearly half of the unique spike-specific TCRs.

With regard to this clone: Its specific antigen is unknown. No per-base quality is available; no much larger clone lies one base away.

The CDR3 regions of human TCRbeta chains were subjected to immunosequencing. Turning to the authors' computational methods: TCRs in the repertoires were compared against a reference library of SARS-CoV-2-specific TCRs that had been generated with the MIRA antigen-specificity platform. Breadth was defined as the fraction of unique TCRs that were SARS-CoV-2-associated, and depth was defined as the fraction of total T cells that were SARS-CoV-2-associated. Using the MIRA data, each spike-specific TCR was assigned both to the spike region to which the TCR was reactive and to a CD4 or CD8 class. Log10-transformed breadth and depth values were compared by one-way ANOVA with Sidak's multiple comparisons tests. This is the immuneACCESS table as TCRdb keeps it, with only in-frame sequences that have V and J called. A part of the clones is gone; compared with another copy, unresolved V genes explain less than half, and the rest is unexplained. That table gives V, J and clone size, and the DNA gave D and trimming. For this sample there are tens of thousands of clones; around 90% appear just once. About 5% of the sample lies in the top ten.

The germline V gene (reference sequence) gives CDR1 as MNHEY and CDR2 as SMNVEV. Its CDR3 holds 17 amino acids, cysteine through phenylalanine. Here the CDR3 DNA is all that survives: 51 bases in frame from base 1. The trim is 5 bases for V and 1 base for J, with a gap of 18 bases between the germline ends. The sample's time point, from its label and the paper: about 28 days (+/-7) after the second vaccine dose. AZD1222 recipients whose second dose came at about 4 weeks and those whose second dose came at about 12 weeks were combined into one group, since spike-specific TCR depth and breadth did not differ between the two schedules. Samples from vaccinated people were obtained from the UK trials COV001 and COV002, which included a single-blind randomized controlled phase 2/3 trial of AZD1222 (ChAdOx1 nCoV-19) in healthy adults. For TCRbeta chain sequencing, PBMC samples from trial participants were taken at day 0 and at day 28 after the second dose.

This sequence uses TRBV27 and TRBJ2-4, with the D gene possibly TRBD1 or TRBD2, each one fitting 5 bases. The input for sequencing was peripheral blood, taken 28 days after the second AZD1222 dose. The sequence derives from an adult who received the AZD1222 COVID-19 vaccine. In nucleotides, the sequence is TGTGCCAGCAGTCCTTTAGTCTTTGGGACGGCCAAAAACATTCAGTACTTC. This gives the protein CASSPLVFGTAKNIQYF.